A selection of T cell receptor beta chains follows, all from one sample in a study of response to subunit inactivated influenza vaccine. TCRdb reprocessed the RT-PCR reads with MiXCR, giving one entry per CDR3 protein. The sample has about 170,000 distinct CDR3 sequences, over 9.5% seen once. The same sample was also studied in work on T cells expressing NK-cell markers.

This specimen was CD8+ T cells sorted from PBMCs, taken approximately 13 days after vaccination. These receptors came from a man aged 50-59 years who received an inactivated influenza vaccine. The conserved cysteine and the conserved F or W are not part of the CDR3 here.

>TRBV5-6
ASSLGVTQYEQY
>TRBV3-1
ASRPTGEGYNEQF
>TRBV6-6
ASSPIDGIEAF
>TRBV7-9
ASSLGGGPSTDTQY
>TRBV6-1
ASSVPYYEKLF
>TRBV24-1
ATSEPGGDTGELF
>TRBV20-1
SARDLGSHEQY
>TRBV4-3
ASSQGHVRRDEKLF
>TRBV18
ASSPVYSGTVNPYEQY
>TRBV28
ASSPPEKNEQF
>TRBV4-3
ASSQGRQGWLNTEAF
>TRBV7-9
ASTDPGQSSHEQY
>TRBV6-1
ASQPLGVAEAF
>TRBV4-3
ASSQVVGYEQY
>TRBV20-1
SARVPSGRVYEQY
>TRBV6-1
ASSPQTTLLNYGYT
>TRBV6-2/TRBV6-3
ASCYFRQNQDTQY
>TRBV28
ASSLTVLYNEQF